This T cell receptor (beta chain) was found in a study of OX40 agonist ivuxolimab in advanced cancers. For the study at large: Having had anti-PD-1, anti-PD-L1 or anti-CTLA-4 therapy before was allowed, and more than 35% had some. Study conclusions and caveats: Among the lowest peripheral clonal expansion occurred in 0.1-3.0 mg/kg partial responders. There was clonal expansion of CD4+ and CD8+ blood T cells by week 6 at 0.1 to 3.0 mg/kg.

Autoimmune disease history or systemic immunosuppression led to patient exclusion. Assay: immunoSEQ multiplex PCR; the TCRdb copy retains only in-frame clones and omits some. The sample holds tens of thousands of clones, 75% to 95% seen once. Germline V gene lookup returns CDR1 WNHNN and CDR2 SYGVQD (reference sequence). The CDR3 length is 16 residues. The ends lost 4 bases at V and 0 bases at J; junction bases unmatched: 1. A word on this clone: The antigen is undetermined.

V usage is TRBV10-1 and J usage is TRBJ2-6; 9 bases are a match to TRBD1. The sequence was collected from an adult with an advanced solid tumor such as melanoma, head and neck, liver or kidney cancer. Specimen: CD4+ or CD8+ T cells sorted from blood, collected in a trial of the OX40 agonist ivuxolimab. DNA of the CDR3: TGCGCCAGCAGTGGACAGGGGGTCTCTGGGGCCAACGTCCTGACTTTC. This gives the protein CASSGQGVSGANVLTF.